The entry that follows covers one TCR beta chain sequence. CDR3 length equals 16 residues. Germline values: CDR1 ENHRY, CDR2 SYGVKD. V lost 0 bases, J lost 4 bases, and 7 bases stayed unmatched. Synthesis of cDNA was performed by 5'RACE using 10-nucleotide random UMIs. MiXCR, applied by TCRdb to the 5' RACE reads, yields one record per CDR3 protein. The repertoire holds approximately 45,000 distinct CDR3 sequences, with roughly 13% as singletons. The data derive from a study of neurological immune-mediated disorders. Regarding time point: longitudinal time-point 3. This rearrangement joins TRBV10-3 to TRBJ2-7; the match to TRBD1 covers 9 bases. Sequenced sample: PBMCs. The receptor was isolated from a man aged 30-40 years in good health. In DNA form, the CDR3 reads TGTGCCATCAGTGAGTCGGCGGGACAGGGAACATACGAGCAGTACTTC. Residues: CAISESAGQGTYEQYF.